A single sample is the source of the 7 T cell receptor beta chains below, sequenced in a study of T cell responses to AZD1222 COVID-19 vaccine. The method was immunoSEQ multiplex PCR; TCRdb's version includes in-frame clones alone and lacks a portion of them. The sample records 110,000 or so clones, approximately 89% being singletons. The sequencing used peripheral blood, collected 28 days after the second AZD1222 dose. These receptors came from an adult who received the AZD1222 COVID-19 vaccine.

The chain employs TRBV9 and TRBJ2-5, with D possibly being TRBD1 (5 bases). CDR1 is SGDLS, CDR2 YYNGEE, per germline. The CDR3 runs 13 residues. Trimming pared 2 bases from V and 5 bases from J, leaving 10 bases between. The DNA of the CDR3 is TGTGCCAGCAGCGTTCAGGGTGTGGAGACCCAGTACTTC. Translating it yields CASSVQGVETQYF.

The chain carries TRBV9 and TRBJ2-2; D unresolved. The V end was cut by 4 bases, the J end by 3 bases, with 16 bases between. The CDR3 has 16 residues. Per germline, CDR1 SGDLS and CDR2 YYNGEE. The CDR3 reads CASSLSTLRDTGELFF. Here the CDR3 DNA reads TGTGCCAGCAGCCTCTCGACCCTTCGGGACACCGGGGAGCTGTTTTTT.

The V gene is TRBV11-2, the J gene TRBJ1-1, with D uncertain. Germline values: CDR1 SGHAT, CDR2 FQNNGV. The V and J ends lost 1 base and 4 bases respectively, with 13 bases between them. The CDR3 totals 15 residues. Written as DNA, the CDR3 is TGTGCCAGCAGCTTAGGTGGTTCGGGATTCACTGAAGCTTTCTTT. It encodes CASSLGGSGFTEAFF. The full variable domain, with the rest looked up from reference TRBV11-2 and TRBJ1-1, is EAGVAQSPRYKIIEKRQSVAFWCNPISGHATLYWYQQILGQGPKLLIQFQNNGVVDDSQLPKDRFSAERLKGVDSTLKIQPAKLEDSAVYLCASSLGGSGFTEAFFGQGTRLTVV.

This clone was seen only a few times. V gene TRBV6-5 combines with J gene TRBJ2-6; D is undetermined. The CDR3 length is 15 residues. The germline CDR1 and CDR2 sequences are MNHEY and SVGAGI. V gave up 2 bases and J gave up 1 base, with 6 bases separating them. The CDR3 DNA sequence: TGTGCCAGCAGTTACGAAGGGTCTGGGGCCAACGTCCTGACTTTC. Amino acid sequence: CASSYEGSGANVLTF.

This chain links TRBV6-2 or TRBV6-3 with TRBJ2-5; D gene ambiguous. This CDR3 comprises 13 residues. V gave up 5 bases and J gave up 4 bases, with 11 bases separating them. Germline V gene lookup returns CDR1 MNHEY and CDR2 SVGEGT. DNA for the CDR3: TGTGCCAGCAGTAGGACCTCGTCAGAGACCCAGTACTTC. It specifies CASSRTSSETQYF.

The chain employs TRBV7-8 and TRBJ1-5, with 7 bases identical to TRBD1. Germline loops: CDR1 SGHVS, CDR2 FQNEAQ. This CDR3 has 14 residues. With V trimmed by 5 bases and J by 5 bases, 6 bases remained unmatched. Here the CDR3 DNA reads TGTGCCAGCAGCCCACGGGACAGTTATCAGCCCCAGCATTTT. This gives the protein CASSPRDSYQPQHF.

CDR3 bases: TGTGCCAGCAGACCAGACAGGGAGAATTCACCCCTCCACTTT. Translated, it gives CASRPDRENSPLHF. This chain uses TRBV28 with TRBJ1-6, with TRBD1 matching over 7 bases. This CDR3 has 14 amino acids. Trimming removed 6 bases from V and 7 bases from J; junction bases left unmatched: 6. Germline assignment: CDR1 MDHEN and CDR2 SYDVKM. The whole variable domain, filled in from reference TRBV28 and TRBJ1-6, reads DVKVTQSSRYLVKRTGEKVFLECVQDMDHENMFWYRQDPGLGLRLIYFSYDVKMKEKGDIPEGYSVSREKKERFSLILESASTNQTSMYLCASRPDRENSPLHFGNGTRLTVT.